This T cell receptor beta chain is from a study of blood T cell repertoires in COVID-19. Background on the study: Collection of acute and convalescent COVID-19 samples took place in the United States, Italy and Spain.

The authors' processing: The assay estimated nucleated cells by amplifying reference gene primers. Sequencing used immunoSEQ multiplex PCR; TCRdb keeps in-frame clones, though not all of them. V, J and clone size are those of that table, while D and trimming were read from the DNA. The sample yields 95,000 to 150,000 clones, around 89% seen once. Germline V gene sequence: CDR1 SGHAT, CDR2 FQDESV (reference sequence). Trimming removed 0 bases at V and 3 bases at J, with 6 bases between. The CDR3 is 13 residues long. A Seattle source enrolled patients during active infection and followed them longitudinally.

The sequenced material came from peripheral blood. The chain carries TRBV11-1 and TRBJ2-7; no clear D gene. The source of this sequence is a woman aged 55 to 70 with COVID-19, enrolled during active disease. CDR3 sequence: CASSLAELYEQYF. The CDR3 DNA is TGTGCCAGCAGCTTAGCCGAGCTCTACGAGCAGTACTTC.